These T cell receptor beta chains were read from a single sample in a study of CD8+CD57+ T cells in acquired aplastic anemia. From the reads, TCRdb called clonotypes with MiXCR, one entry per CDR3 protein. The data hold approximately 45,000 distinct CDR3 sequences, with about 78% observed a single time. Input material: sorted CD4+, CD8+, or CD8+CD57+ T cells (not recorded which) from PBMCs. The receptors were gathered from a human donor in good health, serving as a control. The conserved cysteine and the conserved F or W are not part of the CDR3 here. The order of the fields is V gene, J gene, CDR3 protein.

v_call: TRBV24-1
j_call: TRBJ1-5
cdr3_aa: ATSDLRSPNQPQH

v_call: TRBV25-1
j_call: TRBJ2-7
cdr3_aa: ASSDLGYEQY

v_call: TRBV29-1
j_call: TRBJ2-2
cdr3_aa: SVGLGTSTGELF

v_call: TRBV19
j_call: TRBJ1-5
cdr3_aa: ASSPGQGLGQPQH

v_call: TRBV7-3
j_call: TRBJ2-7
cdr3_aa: ASSLRPGGTYEQY

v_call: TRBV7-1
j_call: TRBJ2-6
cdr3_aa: ASSSNQGGTGYSGANVLT

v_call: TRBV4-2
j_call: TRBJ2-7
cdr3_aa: ASSQEPKTSGAYEQY

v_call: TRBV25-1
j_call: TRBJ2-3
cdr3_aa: ASSIAGSDTQY

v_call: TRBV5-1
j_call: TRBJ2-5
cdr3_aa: ASSPVTGNQETQY

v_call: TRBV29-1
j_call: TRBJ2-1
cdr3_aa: SVESRDRAYNEQF

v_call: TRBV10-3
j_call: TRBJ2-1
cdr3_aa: AISPQGARSNEQF

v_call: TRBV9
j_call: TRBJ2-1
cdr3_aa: ASSDEARQF

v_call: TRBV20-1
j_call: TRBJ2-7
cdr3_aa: SARVYQTYEQY

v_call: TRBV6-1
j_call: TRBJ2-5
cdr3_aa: ASSEDLEGETQY

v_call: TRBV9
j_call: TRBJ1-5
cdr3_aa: ASSLGVTQPQH

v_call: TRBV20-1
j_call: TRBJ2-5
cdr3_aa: SARVPRIPFTQQETQY

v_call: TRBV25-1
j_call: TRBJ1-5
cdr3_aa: ASGGGDRGGSEPQH

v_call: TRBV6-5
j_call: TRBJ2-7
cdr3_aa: ASSYPHYKREGREQY

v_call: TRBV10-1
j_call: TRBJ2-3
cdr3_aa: ASSEMGGRSTDTQY

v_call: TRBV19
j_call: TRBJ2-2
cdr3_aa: ASSIVPTGELF

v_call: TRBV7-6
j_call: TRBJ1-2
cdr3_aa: ASSFMDLTGARGYT

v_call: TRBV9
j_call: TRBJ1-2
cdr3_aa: ASSAQGTGYGYT

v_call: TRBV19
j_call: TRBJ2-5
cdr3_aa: ASTSRGHLGTQY

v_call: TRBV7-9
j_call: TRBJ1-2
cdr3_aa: ASSSPGSDGYT

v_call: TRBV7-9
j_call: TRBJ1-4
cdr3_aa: ASRQGMDEKLF

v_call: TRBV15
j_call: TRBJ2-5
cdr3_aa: ATSRAGLNVETQY

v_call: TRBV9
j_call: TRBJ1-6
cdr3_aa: ASSVGWRDNSPLH

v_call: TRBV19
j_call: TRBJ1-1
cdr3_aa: ASKIGQNTEAF

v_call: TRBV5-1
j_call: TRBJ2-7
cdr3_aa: ASSADSSGAGPEQY

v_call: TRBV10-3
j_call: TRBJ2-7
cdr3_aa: AISENRREIES

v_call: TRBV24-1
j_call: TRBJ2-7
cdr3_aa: ATLNYHHSYEQY

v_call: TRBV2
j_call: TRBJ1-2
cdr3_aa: ASSLTGSRGYT

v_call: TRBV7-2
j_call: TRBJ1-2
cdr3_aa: ASSEEQGPYGYT

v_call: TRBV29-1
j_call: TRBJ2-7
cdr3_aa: SVVGFDRGTYEQY

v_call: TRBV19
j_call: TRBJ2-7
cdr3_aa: ASSVLLAGGPPGKYEQY

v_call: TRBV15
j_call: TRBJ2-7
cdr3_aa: ATSRSQGAEQY

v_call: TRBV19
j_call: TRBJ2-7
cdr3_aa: ASSIAGQGVSSSYEQY

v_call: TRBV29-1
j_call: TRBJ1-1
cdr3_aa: SAWTAEAEAF

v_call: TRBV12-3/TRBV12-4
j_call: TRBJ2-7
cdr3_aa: ASSLATEKYEQY

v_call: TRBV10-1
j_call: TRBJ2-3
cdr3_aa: ASSEVGVGDTQY

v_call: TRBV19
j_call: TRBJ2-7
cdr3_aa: ASSIVAGVSYEQY

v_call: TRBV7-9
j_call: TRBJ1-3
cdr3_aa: ASSLVGGTGYTIY

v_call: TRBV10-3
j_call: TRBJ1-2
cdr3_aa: AITWDRVGYGYT

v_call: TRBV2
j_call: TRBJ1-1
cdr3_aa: ASGGDTEAF

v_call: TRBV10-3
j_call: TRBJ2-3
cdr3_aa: AISESGGSTDTQY

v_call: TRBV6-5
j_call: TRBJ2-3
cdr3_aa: ASSYSAATQY